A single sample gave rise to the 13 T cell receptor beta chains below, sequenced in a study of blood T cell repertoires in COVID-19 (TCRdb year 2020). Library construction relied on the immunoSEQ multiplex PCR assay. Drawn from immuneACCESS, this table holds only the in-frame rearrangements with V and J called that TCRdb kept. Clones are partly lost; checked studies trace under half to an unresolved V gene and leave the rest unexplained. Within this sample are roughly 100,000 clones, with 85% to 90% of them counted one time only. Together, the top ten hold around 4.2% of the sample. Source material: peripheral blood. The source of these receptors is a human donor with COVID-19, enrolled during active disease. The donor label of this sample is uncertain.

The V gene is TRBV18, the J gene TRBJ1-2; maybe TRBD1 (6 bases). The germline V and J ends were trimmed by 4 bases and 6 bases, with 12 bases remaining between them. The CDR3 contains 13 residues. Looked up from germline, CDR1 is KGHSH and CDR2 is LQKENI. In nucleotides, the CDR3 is TGTGCCAGCTCACAAGACAGGAGAGATGGCTACACCTTC. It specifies CASSQDRRDGYTF.

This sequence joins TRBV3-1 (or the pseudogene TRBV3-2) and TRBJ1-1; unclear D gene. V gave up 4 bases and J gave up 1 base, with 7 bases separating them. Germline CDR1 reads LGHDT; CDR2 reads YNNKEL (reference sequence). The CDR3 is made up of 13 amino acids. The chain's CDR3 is CASSPTRNTEAFF. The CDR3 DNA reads TGTGCCAGCAGCCCAACTCGGAACACTGAAGCTTTCTTT.

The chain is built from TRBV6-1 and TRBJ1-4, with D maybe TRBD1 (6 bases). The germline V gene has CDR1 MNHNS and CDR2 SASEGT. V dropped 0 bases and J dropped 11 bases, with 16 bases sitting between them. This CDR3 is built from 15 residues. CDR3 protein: CASSEAAGANGKLFF. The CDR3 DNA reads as TGTGCCAGCAGTGAAGCAGCAGGGGCGAATGGGAAACTGTTTTTT.

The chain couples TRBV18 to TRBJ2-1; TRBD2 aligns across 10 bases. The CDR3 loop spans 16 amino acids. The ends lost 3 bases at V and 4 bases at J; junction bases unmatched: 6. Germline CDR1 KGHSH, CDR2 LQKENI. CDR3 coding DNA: TGTGCCAGCTCACCCATGAGAGCGGGAGGGTACAATGAGCAGTTCTTC. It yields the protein CASSPMRAGGYNEQFF.

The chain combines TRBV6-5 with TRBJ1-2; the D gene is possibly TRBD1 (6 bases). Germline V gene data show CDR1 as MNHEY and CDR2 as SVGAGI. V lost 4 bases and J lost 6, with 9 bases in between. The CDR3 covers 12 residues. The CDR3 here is CASSSQGHGYTF. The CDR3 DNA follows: TGTGCCAGCAGTTCACAGGGCCATGGCTACACCTTC.

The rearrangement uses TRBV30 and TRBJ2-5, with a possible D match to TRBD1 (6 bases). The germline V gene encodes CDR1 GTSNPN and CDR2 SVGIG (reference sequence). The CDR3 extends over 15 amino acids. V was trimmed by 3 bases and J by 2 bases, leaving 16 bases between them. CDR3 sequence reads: CAWRNPQGIQETQYF. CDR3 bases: TGTGCCTGGAGGAATCCTCAGGGGATTCAAGAGACCCAGTACTTC. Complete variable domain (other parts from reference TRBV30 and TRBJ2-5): SQTIHQWPATLVQPVGSPLSLECTVEGTSNPNLYWYRQAAGRGLQLLFYSVGIGQISSEVPQNLSASRPQDRQFILSSKKLLLSDSGFYLCAWRNPQGIQETQYFGPGTRLLVL.

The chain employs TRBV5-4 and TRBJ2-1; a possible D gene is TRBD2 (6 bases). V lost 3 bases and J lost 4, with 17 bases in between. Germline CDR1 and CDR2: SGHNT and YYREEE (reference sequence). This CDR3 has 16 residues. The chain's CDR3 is CASSSAVGGEYNEQFF. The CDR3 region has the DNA TGTGCCAGCAGCTCCGCGGTGGGCGGGGAATACAATGAGCAGTTCTTC.

This CDR3 is CASSLRVSPLHF. CDR3 DNA sequence: TGTGCCAGCAGCCTCAGGGTTTCACCCCTCCACTTT. This chain uses TRBV3-1 (or the pseudogene TRBV3-2) with TRBJ1-6, with a tentative D call TRBD1 (5 bases). Germline V lookup: CDR1 LGHDT, CDR2 YNNKEL (reference sequence). The V end lost 4 bases, the J end lost 9 bases, and 7 bases lay between the germline ends. There are 12 residues in the CDR3.

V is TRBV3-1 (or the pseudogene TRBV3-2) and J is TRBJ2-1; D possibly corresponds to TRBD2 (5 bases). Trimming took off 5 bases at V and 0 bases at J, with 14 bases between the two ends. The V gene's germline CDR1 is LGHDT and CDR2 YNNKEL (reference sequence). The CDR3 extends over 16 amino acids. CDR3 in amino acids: CASSKMAGISYNEQFF. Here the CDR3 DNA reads TGTGCCAGCAGCAAGATGGCCGGGATCTCCTACAATGAGCAGTTCTTC.

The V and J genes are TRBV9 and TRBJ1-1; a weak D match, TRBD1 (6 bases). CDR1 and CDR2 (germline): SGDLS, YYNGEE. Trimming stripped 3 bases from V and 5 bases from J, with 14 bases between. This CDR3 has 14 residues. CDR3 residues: CASSAHRAGTEAFF. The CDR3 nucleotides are TGTGCCAGCAGCGCCCACAGGGCAGGTACTGAAGCTTTCTTT.

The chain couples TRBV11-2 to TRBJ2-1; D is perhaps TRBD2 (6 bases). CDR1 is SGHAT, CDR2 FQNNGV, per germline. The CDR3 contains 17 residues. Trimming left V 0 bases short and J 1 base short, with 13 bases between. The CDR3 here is CASSLDTPGESYNEQFF. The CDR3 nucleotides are TGTGCCAGCAGCTTAGATACCCCGGGAGAGTCCTACAATGAGCAGTTCTTC.

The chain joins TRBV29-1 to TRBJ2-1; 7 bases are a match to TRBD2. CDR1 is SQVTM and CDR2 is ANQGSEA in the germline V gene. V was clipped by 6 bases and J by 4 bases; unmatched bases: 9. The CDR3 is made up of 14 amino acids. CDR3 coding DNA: TGCAGCGTCGCCGGCGGGAGTAGGTACAATGAGCAGTTCTTC. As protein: CSVAGGSRYNEQFF.

The CDR3 DNA sequence: TGCAGCGTTGGGGGCGCCCGTATCGCCTATGGCTACACCTTC. This sequence encodes CSVGGARIAYGYTF. The chain joins TRBV29-1 to TRBJ1-2, with D possibly being TRBD1 (5 bases). This CDR3 is 14 amino acids long. Germline CDR1 and CDR2: SQVTM and ANQGSEA. The germline V and J ends were trimmed by 4 bases and 4 bases, with 16 bases remaining between them.